What follows is one T cell receptor beta chain and its context. It was at deep level that the assay was run. Produced via immunoSEQ multiplex PCR; TCRdb's table is partial and in-frame only. In the table there are roughly 1,100,000 clones, about 70% of which are singletons. This specimen comes from a study of shared clonotypes between healthy human individuals. About the study: Three plates were used per donor for CD4 naive, three for CD4 memory, two for CD8 naive and one for CD8 memory.

V gave up 8 bases and J gave up 3 bases; unmatched junction bases: 8. This CDR3 region has 15 residues. Germline loops: CDR1 SNHLY, CDR2 FYNNEI. This chain uses TRBV2 with TRBJ2-2; TRBD2 matches 8 bases. Sequenced sample: memory CD4+ T cells sorted from blood. Subset: CD45RA-negative fraction. The TCR originated in a man aged 18 to 30 in good health. The DNA of the CDR3 is TGTGCCAGCGTGGGTACTAGCGGCTACACCGGGGAGCTGTTTTTT. Protein: CASVGTSGYTGELFF.